This entry is about one TCR beta chain. These data are taken from a study of T cells after yellow fever vaccination. The CDR3 consists of 16 residues. The V gene end was trimmed by 1 base and the J gene end by 9 bases; junction bases not matched to a gene: 7. Germline V CDR1 and CDR2: MGHRA, YSYEKL. TCRdb used MiXCR to reprocess the 5' RACE reads, holding one entry per CDR3 protein. The sample shows approximately 450,000 distinct CDR3 sequences, over 15% of them seen only once. V and J are TRBV4-1 and TRBJ1-6; the match to TRBD1 covers 9 bases. Source: PBMCs, taken before the yellow fever booster vaccination. The TCR was taken from a man in his late teens or twenties who received the YFV17D yellow fever vaccine. The CDR3 protein is CASSQGNRGRISPLHF. As DNA, the CDR3 is TGCGCCAGCAGCCAAGGGAACAGGGGGCGGATTTCACCCCTCCACTTT.